This section outlines one T cell receptor (beta chain) sequence together with its context. The antigen is undetermined. This CDR3 has 15 amino acids. CDR1 SGHDT and CDR2 YYEEEE come from the germline V gene. The V end lost 4 bases, the J end lost 0 bases, and 11 bases lay between the germline ends. The sample is drawn from a study of CD8 T cells in ankylosing spondylitis. Study-wide points: Roughly eight highly homologous variants made up a TCR beta motif that seemed to typify ankylosing spondylitis blood. Within matched ankylosing spondylitis synovial fluid, disease-linked clones were reportedly significantly enriched.

For TCR beta, libraries came from quantitative 5'-RACE with molecular barcodes. TCRdb redid the calling of the 5' RACE reads with MiXCR, one entry per CDR3 protein. The data contain some 450,000 distinct CDR3 sequences, approximately 17% of them singletons. V and J are TRBV5-6 and TRBJ2-1; D is undetermined. Sequences were obtained from blood, either unsorted or a sorted T cell fraction (not recorded which). This sequence originates from a male donor with ankylosing spondylitis. The CDR3 DNA sequence: TGTGCCAGCAGCCAAATCCTGAGCTCCTACAATGAGCAGTTCTTC. This sequence encodes CASSQILSSYNEQFF.